The entry below describes one TCR beta chain. Its antigen is still unknown. The sample comes from a study of T-cell memory formation after mild COVID-19. Study summary: Most TCR clusters belonged to a single donor. The study, taken as a whole, reports: Later expanders leaned toward CD4+, whereas clones contracting from day 15 to 85 were balanced CD4/CD8. The finding that pre-infection memory included some responding clones suggested that cross-reactive memory joined.

Each CDR3 protein gets one entry after TCRdb re-called the 5' RACE reads with MiXCR. The table has under 250,000 distinct CDR3 sequences, roughly a tenth seen once. The sample taken for sequencing was PBMCs or a T cell subset sorted from them (not recorded which). This TCR derives from a man aged 18 to 35 who had mild COVID-19 (a few samples of this study predate the infection). Cell type and time point are not known.

CDR3 sequence reads: CASSPRAGQPGSYEQYF. The DNA for the CDR3 is TGTGCCAGCAGTCCCCGCGCCGGACAGCCCGGCTCCTACGAGCAGTACTTC. The chain joins TRBV12-3 or TRBV12-4 to TRBJ2-7; a possible D gene is TRBD1 (6 bases). Trimming stripped 5 bases from V and 0 bases from J, with 20 bases between. This CDR3 contains 17 residues.